In its sample, the clone carrying this T cell receptor beta chain was seen once. The sample comes from a study of blood T cell repertoires in COVID-19. The overall study: The study counted Cohort 3 donors as recovered given two negative PCRs, clearance, or symptom resolution.

Assay used: immunoSEQ multiplex PCR; TCRdb lists only in-frame clones, some missing. The sample includes approximately 210,000 clones, over 75% of them seen just once. The CDR3 is 13 amino acids. CDR1 MNHEY and CDR2 SVGAGI come from the germline V gene. The V gene lost 5 bases and the J gene lost 4 bases, with 11 bases spanning the gap. Recruits, aged roughly 18 to 89 years, lived in 20 to 30 US areas. This sequence was found in a man aged 25-45 years in a cohort exposed to, infected with or recovered from COVID-19 (not recorded which). This chain joins TRBV6-5 and TRBJ1-1, with TRBD1 as a possible D gene (5 bases). What was sequenced was PBMCs or T cells enriched from blood (not recorded which). The CDR3 sequence: CASSPLGGTEAFF. The CDR3 DNA follows: TGTGCCAGCAGTCCACTCGGGGGCACTGAAGCTTTCTTT.